One sample yielded the 17 T cell receptor beta chains listed below, sequenced in a study of CD8+ T cells in alopecia areata. Separation of pooled cutaneous lymph node cells was by sorting with CD4, CD8alpha, NKG2D, NKG2ACE and other markers. Extraction of RNA preceded its reverse transcription into cDNA, which served as the sequencing template. Sequencing used immunoSEQ multiplex PCR; TCRdb keeps in-frame clones, though not all of them. Altogether about 270,000 clones were found in the sample, and no singletons occur. The sample consisted of CD4+ T cells sorted from a lymph node. Receptors were obtained from a C3H/HeJ mouse with alopecia areata. Strain haplotype at MHC: H2-k.

For this clone: Genes here carry mouse names. The CDR3 is cut off 4 residues early in the read; its end comes from the germline J gene. This specimen includes other DNA sequences encoding the same CDR3. V and J are TRBV19 and TRBJ2-1, with D possibly being TRBD1 (5 bases). The length of the CDR3 is 14 residues. CDR1 and CDR2 (germline): FNHDT, SITEND (reference sequence). Trimming removed 2 bases from V and 2 bases from J, with 8 bases in between. The CDR3 loop reads CASSITGDYAEQFF. CDR3 DNA, as far as it was read: TGTGCCAGCAGTATTACAGGTGACTATGCT.

Of note for this clone: Gene names are mouse gene names. The observed sequence ends 3 residues before the CDR3 terminus, with the missing tail filled in from the germline J gene. The chain is built from TRBV17 and TRBJ1-6, with D uncertain. TRBJ1-6 is noted as an ORF with a role that remains uncertain. This CDR3 comprises 14 residues. Trimming shortened V by 6 bases and J by 0 bases, and 6 bases separated the two germline ends. In germline, CDR1 is MNHDT, CDR2 YYDKIL. The CDR3 is CASRNNSYNSPLYF. CDR3 bases read: TGTGCTAGCAGAAACAATTCCTATAATTCGCCC.

This clone was observed a few times. These gene names are mouse names. Read data end 4 residues before the CDR3 end; the end is taken from the germline J gene. V is TRBV1 and J is TRBJ2-4, with 8 bases identical to TRBD1. Germline assignment: CDR1 NSQYPW and CDR2 LRSPGD (reference sequence). The CDR3 is made up of 14 amino acids. The CDR3 DNA, read in part, is TGCACCTGCAGTGCAGGGACAGGGAAAAAC. The encoded protein is CTCSAGTGKN. The complete CDR3 protein is CTCSAGTGKNTLYF. Variable domain in full (rest from reference TRBV1 and TRBJ2-4): VTLLEQNPRWRLVPRGQAVNLRCILKNSQYPWMSWYQQDLQKQLQWLFTLRSPGDKEVKSLPGADYLATRVTDTELRLQVANMSQGRTLYCTCSAGTGKNTLYFGAGTRLSVL.

A few counts support this clone. Germline and genes here are mouse. The read is 4 residues too short to cover the CDR3 end, so that end is filled in from the germline J gene. V is TRBV5 and J is TRBJ2-1; D is uncertain. The length of the CDR3 is 16 residues. V was trimmed by 0 bases and J by 0 bases, leaving 9 bases between them. Germline lookup yields CDR1 LGHNA and CDR2 YNLKQL (reference sequence). This CDR3 is CASSQERHSNYAEQFF. CDR3 DNA, as far as it was read: TGTGCCAGCAGCCAAGAGAGGCACAGTAACTATGCT.

This clone has a handful of counts. The gene names given are mouse names. The read is 4 residues too short to cover the CDR3 end, so that end is filled in from the germline J gene. The chain uses TRBV19 and TRBJ2-1; 7 bases match TRBD1. V shed 6 bases, J shed 4 bases, and the junction held 4 bases outside the gene matches. The CDR3 covers 13 residues. Germline CDR1 reads FNHDT; CDR2 reads SITEND (reference sequence). CDR3: CASNRDRYAEQFF. Incomplete CDR3 DNA: TGTGCCAGCAACCGGGACAGATATGCT. Complete variable domain (other parts from reference TRBV19 and TRBJ2-1): GGIITQTPKFLIGQEGQKLTLKCQQNFNHDTMYWYRQDSGKGLRLIYYSITENDLQKGDLSEGYDASREKKSSFSLTVTSAQKNEMAVFLCASNRDRYAEQFFGPGTRLTVL.

Only a few counts were recorded for this clone. Mouse germline and gene names are used. The read ends 3 residues shy of where the CDR3 ends; the end is completed using the germline J gene. Additional DNA sequences in this sample encode the identical CDR3. The chain employs TRBV13-3 and TRBJ1-6; D may be TRBD1 (6 bases). TRBJ1-6 is an ORF; its function is uncertain. The germline CDR1 and CDR2 sequences are NNHDY and SYVADS. V gave up 1 base and J gave up 7 bases, with 12 bases separating them. This CDR3 has 15 amino acids. The CDR3 DNA, read in part, is TGTGCCAGCAGTGATCGGGGGGCGGGAAATTCGCCC. Translated: CASSDRGAGNSP. The whole CDR3 is CASSDRGAGNSPLYF.

This clone was seen a handful of times. Gene names refer to mouse genes. The CDR3 extends 3 residues past the end of the read, so its final part is completed from the germline J gene. The chain has TRBV1 and TRBJ1-6; 9 positions match TRBD1. TRBJ1-6 carries the ORF label, with uncertain function. CDR3 size: 16 residues. Germline V gene sequence: CDR1 NSQYPW, CDR2 LRSPGD (reference sequence). CDR3 sequence reads: CTCSADNRGRGAPLYF. Partial CDR3 DNA: TGCACCTGCAGTGCAGATAACAGGGGGCGCGGGGCCCCC.

This clone occurred a few times. Germline and genes: mouse. The read finishes 4 residues shy of the CDR3 end, and the germline J gene is used to complete it. The chain joins TRBV19 to TRBJ2-3, with D perhaps TRBD1 (6 bases). V was cut by 2 bases and J by 4 bases, with 8 bases left in between. Per germline, CDR1 FNHDT and CDR2 SITEND (reference sequence). The CDR3 covers 13 residues. Incomplete CDR3 DNA: TGTGCCAGCAGTATCAGGGGACCAGAA. Amino acids: CASSIRGPE. The CDR3, in full, reads CASSIRGPETLYF.

This clone has ten or more counts. Mouse names are used for the genes. With the read ending 4 residues before the CDR3 end, the germline J gene is used to fill in that end. The sample holds other DNA sequences that translate to the same CDR3. The rearrangement links TRBV31 to TRBJ1-2, with no clear D. V was clipped by 0 bases and J by 0 bases, with 5 bases between them. The CDR3 extends over 13 amino acids. Germline assignment: CDR1 GKSSPN and CDR2 SITVG. The chain's CDR3 is CAWSLTTNSDYTF. The covered CDR3 bases are TGTGCCTGGAGTCTAACAACAAACTCC. Supplemented by reference TRBV31 and TRBJ1-2, the full variable domain reads AQTIHQWPVAEIKAVGSPLSLGCTIKGKSSPNLYWYWQATGGTLQQLFYSITVGQVESVVQLNLSASRPKDDQFILSTEKLLLSHSGFYLCAWSLTTNSDYTFGSGTRLLVI.

Concerning this clone itself: Mouse gene names apply. The sequence runs out 4 residues before the end of the CDR3; the remainder is reconstructed from the germline J gene. The same CDR3 can be traced to other DNA sequences in this sample. The J gene is TRBJ2-1, the V gene TRBV1; 12 bases align to TRBD2. This CDR3 spans 16 amino acids. V shed 3 bases and J 3 bases; nucleotides not matched to a gene: 3. Germline V CDR1 and CDR2: NSQYPW, LRSPGD (reference sequence). The CDR3 bases that were read are TGCACCTGCAGTGCGGCGGACTGGGGGGGCTATGCT. This sequence encodes CTCSAADWGGYA. The entire CDR3 is CTCSAADWGGYAEQFF.

Note on this clone: Mouse gene names apply. The CDR3 extends 4 residues past the end of the read, so its final part is completed from the germline J gene. The rearrangement links TRBV5 to TRBJ2-7; D possibly corresponds to TRBD1 (5 bases). V was trimmed by 0 bases and J by 1 base, leaving 10 bases between them. Germline CDR1 and CDR2: LGHNA and YNLKQL (reference sequence). The CDR3 covers 15 residues. The DNA read from the CDR3 is TGTGCCAGCAGCCAAGACCCGCAGGGATCCTAT. It translates to CASSQDPQGSY. The full CDR3 reads CASSQDPQGSYEQYF.

This clone has only a few counts. Each gene name is a mouse one. The CDR3 is cut off 4 residues early in the read; its end comes from the germline J gene. The gene calls are TRBV13-3 and TRBJ2-7; 9 bases fit TRBD2. The germline V gene encodes CDR1 NNHDY and CDR2 SYVADS. The CDR3 is made up of 13 amino acids. CDR3 residues: CASSPDWGYEQYF. The covered CDR3 bases are TGTGCCAGCAGCCCAGACTGGGGGTAT.

Details on this clone: Mouse names are used for the genes. The read terminates 4 residues ahead of where the CDR3 ends, so the germline J gene completes it. The rearrangement links TRBV13-3 to TRBJ1-2; the D is unclear. Germline V CDR1 and CDR2: NNHDY, SYVADS. The CDR3 covers 12 residues. The part of the CDR3 DNA that was read is TGTGCCAGCAGTGATAACAAAAAC. Its translation is CASSDNKN. The full CDR3 protein reads CASSDNKNDYTF.

A word on this clone: Gene and germline names: mouse. The DNA ends 4 residues before the CDR3 does, and the rest of the CDR3 is filled in from the germline J gene. The sample has other DNA sequences that encode this CDR3 too. The genes are TRBV13-1 and TRBJ2-5, with 11 bases matching TRBD2. This CDR3 spans 14 amino acids. Germline V gene data show CDR1 as NSHNY and CDR2 as SYGAGN. CDR3 amino acids: CASSPTGGADTQYF. The covered CDR3 bases are TGTGCCAGCAGTCCAACTGGGGGGGCAGAC.

In regard to this clone: Gene names follow the mouse nomenclature. The read is 4 residues too short to cover the CDR3 end, so that end is filled in from the germline J gene. This sequence joins TRBV1 and TRBJ2-2; a weak D match, TRBD1 (6 bases). The CDR3 loop spans 16 amino acids. CDR1 and CDR2 (germline): NSQYPW, LRSPGD (reference sequence). Trimming shortened V by 2 bases and J by 3 bases, and 13 bases separated the two germline ends. The CDR3 reads CTCSARRGRDTGQLYF. Incomplete CDR3 DNA: TGCACCTGCAGTGCAAGAAGGGGGAGGGACACCGGG.

Ten or more counts support this clone. The genes are named according to mouse. The read falls 4 residues short of the CDR3 end, and the missing part is taken from the germline J gene. The identical CDR3 is also encoded by other nucleotide sequences in the sample. The rearrangement links TRBV13-1 to TRBJ1-2, with D tentatively TRBD1 (6 bases). Germline loops: CDR1 NSHNY, CDR2 SYGAGN. V was trimmed by 2 bases and J by 2 bases, leaving 7 bases between them. This CDR3 region has 13 residues. The CDR3 loop is CASSEQGNSDYTF. The covered CDR3 bases are TGTGCCAGCAGTGAGCAGGGGAACTCC.

This clone was picked up a small number of times. Genes and germline come from the mouse. The read ends 4 residues before the CDR3 terminus; that terminus is restored from the germline J gene. The rearrangement uses TRBV19 and TRBJ2-2, with D maybe TRBD1 (5 bases). Looked up from germline, CDR1 is FNHDT and CDR2 is SITEND (reference sequence). This CDR3 is 14 amino acids long. Trimming removed 4 bases from V and 1 base from J, with 8 bases in between. CDR3 in amino acids: CASSRQQNTGQLYF. The covered CDR3 bases are TGTGCCAGCAGTCGACAGCAAAACACCGGG. Looking up the rest from reference TRBV19 and TRBJ2-2 gives the full variable domain: GGIITQTPKFLIGQEGQKLTLKCQQNFNHDTMYWYRQDSGKGLRLIYYSITENDLQKGDLSEGYDASREKKSSFSLTVTSAQKNEMAVFLCASSRQQNTGQLYFGEGSKLTVL.